This T cell receptor (beta chain) was captured by sequencing in a study of tumor-infiltrating lymphocytes in primary liver carcinoma. Study outcomes and limitations: Among the pair types, tumor region pairs showed more overlap than tumor-adjacent and tumor-blood pairs.

Blood RNA was derived from unsorted whole blood, and germline DNA was extracted too. V lost 1 base and J lost 1, with 7 bases in between. Per germline, CDR1 SGHAT and CDR2 FQNNGV. This CDR3 is built from 14 residues. This clonotype was seen a single time. The target antigen is unknown. The input was around 0.5 ug total RNA; TCR beta cDNA was made from it with a constant-region primer. Nested multiplex PCR, run for three rounds with slightly modified ARM-PCR, yielded TCR beta libraries. Forward primers for TRBV1-TRBV30 and a C-beta reverse primer served the first two PCR rounds, at around 11 cycles each. TCRdb independently ran MiXCR on the multiplex PCR reads; one entry per CDR3 protein. The sample includes almost 200,000 distinct CDR3 sequences, roughly 61% of them seen just once.

Material for sequencing was peripheral blood. The sequence was collected from an older woman with primary liver carcinoma and hepatitis B virus infection. This chain joins TRBV11-2 and TRBJ1-1; no definite D call. The CDR3 loop is CASSLVGKNTEAFF. CDR3 DNA sequence: TGTGCCAGCAGCTTAGTTGGCAAGAACACTGAAGCTTTCTTT. Looking up the rest from reference TRBV11-2 and TRBJ1-1 gives the full variable domain: EAGVAQSPRYKIIEKRQSVAFWCNPISGHATLYWYQQILGQGPKLLIQFQNNGVVDDSQLPKDRFSAERLKGVDSTLKIQPAKLEDSAVYLCASSLVGKNTEAFFGQGTRLTVV.